This is a list of T cell receptor beta chains from one sample in a study of blood T cells in healthy people across ages. TCRdb re-called the 5' RACE reads through MiXCR, storing one row per CDR3 protein. Of about 1 million distinct CDR3 sequences detected, 45% appear once; the ten largest clones hold under 20%. Material for sequencing was blood. All receptors derive from an older woman in good health. Each CDR3 is given with its conserved first and last residue. The order of the fields is D gene, V gene, clone size, J gene, CDR3 protein, CDR3 DNA. A D gene is named only where the DNA matches it firmly. Some rows mark clone size as missing; the rest say once, few, many or name a class of expanded clone.

d_gene: -; v_gene: TRBV28; abundance: few; j_gene: TRBJ2-5; CDR3aa: CASSLILGQTQYF; CDR3nt: TGTGCCAGCAGTTTAATACTCGGGCAGACCCAGTACTTC
d_gene: -; v_gene: TRBV6-2/TRBV6-3; abundance: -; j_gene: TRBJ2-3; CDR3aa: CASTGRYTDTQYF; CDR3nt: TGTGCCAGCACGGGTAGATACACAGATACGCAGTATTTT
d_gene: -; v_gene: TRBV10-2; abundance: -; j_gene: TRBJ2-1; CDR3aa: CASIVEPESSYNEQFF; CDR3nt: TGCGCCAGCATTGTCGAACCGGAATCATCATACAATGAGCAGTTCTTC
d_gene: -; v_gene: TRBV11-2; abundance: -; j_gene: TRBJ2-3; CDR3aa: CASSLGTPPDTQYF; CDR3nt: TGTGCCAGCAGCTTAGGGACCCCTCCAGATACGCAGTATTTT
d_gene: -; v_gene: TRBV5-1; abundance: -; j_gene: TRBJ2-3; CDR3aa: CASSQPVTGGFEDTQYF; CDR3nt: TGCGCCAGCAGCCAGCCCGTCACGGGGGGCTTTGAAGATACGCAGTATTTT
d_gene: -; v_gene: TRBV28; abundance: few; j_gene: TRBJ2-6; CDR3aa: CASSPRSWGSLSGANVLTF; CDR3nt: TGTGCCAGCAGTCCCCGAAGTTGGGGTTCCCTCTCTGGGGCCAACGTCCTGACTTTC
d_gene: -; v_gene: TRBV27; abundance: -; j_gene: TRBJ2-5; CDR3aa: CASSSRLNYNEQYF; CDR3nt: TGTGCCAGCAGTTCACGACTCAACTACAATGAGCAGTACTTC
d_gene: TRBD1; v_gene: TRBV24-1; abundance: -; j_gene: TRBJ1-2; CDR3aa: CATSETGAPGYGYTF; CDR3nt: TGTGCCACCAGTGAAACAGGGGCGCCGGGCTATGGCTACACCTTC
d_gene: TRBD2; v_gene: TRBV20-1; abundance: -; j_gene: TRBJ2-1; CDR3aa: CSANKGAGASSYNEQFF; CDR3nt: TGCAGTGCTAACAAAGGGGCGGGAGCGAGCTCCTACAATGAGCAGTTCTTC
d_gene: -; v_gene: TRBV3-1; abundance: -; j_gene: TRBJ1-2; CDR3aa: CASIDRNYGYTF; CDR3nt: TGTGCCAGCATCGACAGGAACTATGGCTACACCTTC
d_gene: -; v_gene: TRBV6-5; abundance: -; j_gene: TRBJ1-2; CDR3aa: CASSYSEGRRYGYTF; CDR3nt: TGTGCCAGCAGTTACTCGGAAGGGAGGCGTTATGGCTACACCTTC
d_gene: -; v_gene: TRBV28; abundance: -; j_gene: TRBJ2-3; CDR3aa: CASSSPGGGGPGDTQYF; CDR3nt: TGTGCCAGCAGTTCTCCAGGGGGCGGGGGCCCCGGAGATACGCAGTATTTT
d_gene: -; v_gene: TRBV6-1; abundance: -; j_gene: TRBJ1-6; CDR3aa: CASSDGTGSPLHF; CDR3nt: TGTGCCAGCAGTGACGGGACGGGATCACCCCTCCACTTT
d_gene: -; v_gene: TRBV27; abundance: -; j_gene: TRBJ2-3; CDR3aa: CASSPETRSGDTQYF; CDR3nt: TGTGCCAGCAGCCCTGAGACTAGGAGTGGAGATACGCAGTATTTT
d_gene: TRBD2; v_gene: TRBV6-5; abundance: once; j_gene: TRBJ2-7; CDR3aa: CASSYSGLANEQYF; CDR3nt: TGTGCCAGCAGTTACTCGGGACTAGCAAATGAGCAGTACTTC
d_gene: -; v_gene: TRBV7-2; abundance: -; j_gene: TRBJ2-5; CDR3aa: CASSSVSLETQYF; CDR3nt: TGTGCCAGCAGCTCCGTTAGTCTAGAGACCCAGTACTTC
d_gene: -; v_gene: TRBV9; abundance: -; j_gene: TRBJ2-2; CDR3aa: CASSVFLSVGAGELFF; CDR3nt: TGTGCCAGCAGCGTCTTCCTCAGCGTTGGGGCCGGGGAGCTGTTTTTT
d_gene: TRBD2; v_gene: TRBV9; abundance: -; j_gene: TRBJ2-3; CDR3aa: CASSVGGSGSGDTQYF; CDR3nt: TGTGCCAGCAGCGTAGGGGGTAGCGGGAGTGGAGATACGCAGTATTTT
d_gene: TRBD2; v_gene: TRBV18; abundance: -; j_gene: TRBJ2-1; CDR3aa: CASSPQLAGGINEQFF; CDR3nt: TGTGCCAGCTCACCTCAATTAGCGGGAGGAATTAATGAGCAGTTCTTC
d_gene: TRBD1; v_gene: TRBV7-9; abundance: -; j_gene: TRBJ2-7; CDR3aa: CASSTTGVSYEQYF; CDR3nt: TGTGCCAGCAGCACCACAGGGGTGAGCTACGAGCAGTACTTC
d_gene: TRBD2; v_gene: TRBV2; abundance: -; j_gene: TRBJ2-1; CDR3aa: CASSDDPSGRLNEQFF; CDR3nt: TGTGCCAGCAGTGACGATCCTAGCGGGAGGTTAAATGAGCAGTTCTTC
d_gene: -; v_gene: TRBV2; abundance: few; j_gene: TRBJ2-3; CDR3aa: CAAWDGTGTDTQYF; CDR3nt: TGTGCCGCCTGGGACGGGACGGGAACAGATACGCAGTATTTT
d_gene: -; v_gene: TRBV6-2/TRBV6-3; abundance: -; j_gene: TRBJ2-2; CDR3aa: CASSYWGGPNTGELFF; CDR3nt: TGTGCCAGCAGTTACTGGGGGGGGCCCAACACCGGGGAGCTGTTTTTT
d_gene: TRBD2; v_gene: TRBV10-3; abundance: -; j_gene: TRBJ2-7; CDR3aa: CAIRGTSGKSYEQYF; CDR3nt: TGTGCCATCAGGGGGACTAGCGGGAAGTCCTACGAGCAGTACTTC
d_gene: TRBD1; v_gene: TRBV12-3/TRBV12-4; abundance: -; j_gene: TRBJ1-6; CDR3aa: CASSLPGQGLHF; CDR3nt: TGTGCCAGCAGTTTGCCGGGACAGGGCCTCCACTTT
d_gene: TRBD1; v_gene: TRBV29-1; abundance: -; j_gene: TRBJ2-7; CDR3aa: CSVANRGFSYEQYF; CDR3nt: TGCAGCGTTGCTAACAGGGGTTTCTCCTACGAGCAGTACTTC
d_gene: -; v_gene: TRBV12-3/TRBV12-4; abundance: -; j_gene: TRBJ2-3; CDR3aa: CASRRTGVDTQYF; CDR3nt: TGTGCCAGCAGAAGGACGGGTGTGGATACGCAGTATTTT
d_gene: -; v_gene: TRBV4-2; abundance: few; j_gene: TRBJ2-1; CDR3aa: CASSLVTNEDEQFF; CDR3nt: TGTGCCAGCAGCTTAGTCACTAACGAGGATGAGCAGTTCTTC
d_gene: TRBD1; v_gene: TRBV2; abundance: -; j_gene: TRBJ1-1; CDR3aa: CASSEVRGPSAEAFF; CDR3nt: TGTGCCAGCAGTGAGGTCAGGGGGCCGTCGGCTGAAGCTTTCTTT
d_gene: -; v_gene: TRBV30; abundance: -; j_gene: TRBJ2-1; CDR3aa: CAWSSGDYEQFF; CDR3nt: TGTGCCTGGAGTTCAGGGGACTATGAGCAGTTCTTC
d_gene: TRBD2; v_gene: TRBV20-1; abundance: -; j_gene: TRBJ2-1; CDR3aa: CSARDGRAVNNEQFF; CDR3nt: TGCAGTGCTAGAGATGGGAGGGCCGTCAACAATGAGCAGTTCTTC
d_gene: -; v_gene: TRBV7-6; abundance: -; j_gene: TRBJ2-7; CDR3aa: CASRGLPETYEQYF; CDR3nt: TGTGCCAGCAGAGGATTACCGGAGACCTACGAGCAGTACTTC
d_gene: TRBD1; v_gene: TRBV25-1; abundance: few; j_gene: TRBJ2-5; CDR3aa: CASSIGGTGTQETQYF; CDR3nt: TGTGCCAGCAGTATTGGAGGGACAGGAACCCAAGAGACCCAGTACTTC
d_gene: -; v_gene: TRBV9; abundance: -; j_gene: TRBJ2-4; CDR3aa: CASSVGAGEGSQAKNIQYF; CDR3nt: TGTGCCAGCAGCGTAGGGGCAGGGGAGGGCTCGCAGGCCAAAAACATTCAGTACTTC
d_gene: TRBD2; v_gene: TRBV7-9; abundance: -; j_gene: TRBJ2-7; CDR3aa: CASSPTFGTGAGGLYNEQYF; CDR3nt: TGTGCCAGCAGCCCTACCTTCGGGACGGGAGCGGGAGGGCTATACAATGAGCAGTACTTC
d_gene: TRBD1; v_gene: TRBV25-1; abundance: -; j_gene: TRBJ2-1; CDR3aa: CASSESGRGLYNEQFF; CDR3nt: TGTGCCAGCAGTGAATCAGGCAGGGGGCTTTACAATGAGCAGTTCTTC
d_gene: TRBD1; v_gene: TRBV12-3/TRBV12-4; abundance: -; j_gene: TRBJ1-5; CDR3aa: CASSQGAGSNQPQHF; CDR3nt: TGTGCCAGCAGCCAGGGGGCTGGGAGCAATCAGCCCCAGCATTTT
d_gene: -; v_gene: TRBV7-9; abundance: -; j_gene: TRBJ2-7; CDR3aa: CASSLDGSPSYEQYF; CDR3nt: TGTGCCAGCAGCTTAGACGGCAGCCCTTCCTACGAGCAGTACTTC
d_gene: -; v_gene: TRBV27; abundance: -; j_gene: TRBJ2-1; CDR3aa: CASTSRAAEQFF; CDR3nt: TGTGCCAGCACGTCTCGCGCCGCGGAGCAGTTCTTC
d_gene: -; v_gene: TRBV7-9; abundance: -; j_gene: TRBJ2-5; CDR3aa: CVGEDNEQYF; CDR3nt: TGTGTGGGGGAGGACAATGAGCAGTACTTC
d_gene: TRBD1; v_gene: TRBV10-3; abundance: -; j_gene: TRBJ1-2; CDR3aa: CAPWTGYLNGYTF; CDR3nt: TGTGCCCCGTGGACAGGTTATTTAAATGGCTACACCTTC
d_gene: TRBD1; v_gene: TRBV7-9; abundance: few; j_gene: TRBJ2-7; CDR3aa: CASSLRTGGLEQYF; CDR3nt: TGTGCCAGCAGCTTAAGGACAGGGGGCCTCGAGCAGTACTTC
d_gene: TRBD2; v_gene: TRBV2; abundance: -; j_gene: TRBJ2-7; CDR3aa: CASIPSGLYEQYF; CDR3nt: TGTGCCAGCATTCCTAGCGGCCTCTACGAGCAGTACTTC
d_gene: -; v_gene: TRBV2; abundance: few; j_gene: TRBJ2-3; CDR3aa: CASREHSSDTQYF; CDR3nt: TGTGCCAGCAGAGAGCACAGCTCGGATACGCAGTATTTT
d_gene: -; v_gene: TRBV11-1; abundance: -; j_gene: TRBJ2-1; CDR3aa: CASSFISSASYNEQFF; CDR3nt: TGTGCCAGCAGCTTCATCTCTAGCGCATCCTACAATGAGCAGTTCTTC
d_gene: TRBD1; v_gene: TRBV5-4; abundance: -; j_gene: TRBJ1-4; CDR3aa: CASSRQGVNEKLFF; CDR3nt: TGTGCCAGCAGTCGACAGGGCGTTAATGAAAAACTGTTTTTT
d_gene: TRBD2; v_gene: TRBV20-1; abundance: -; j_gene: TRBJ2-7; CDR3aa: CSARFPGRGEIQYF; CDR3nt: TGCAGTGCTAGATTCCCCGGGAGGGGGGAGATCCAGTACTTC
d_gene: TRBD2; v_gene: TRBV20-1; abundance: -; j_gene: TRBJ2-1; CDR3aa: CSASWPAGDNEQFF; CDR3nt: TGCAGTGCAAGCTGGCCAGCGGGGGACAATGAGCAGTTCTTC
d_gene: TRBD2; v_gene: TRBV24-1; abundance: once; j_gene: TRBJ2-1; CDR3aa: CATSDPRPASGLRRATNEQFF; CDR3nt: TGTGCCACCAGTGACCCGAGGCCGGCTAGCGGGTTACGCCGGGCGACCAATGAGCAGTTCTTC
d_gene: TRBD1; v_gene: TRBV10-3; abundance: -; j_gene: TRBJ2-7; CDR3aa: CAISGQGGSYEQYF; CDR3nt: TGTGCCATCAGCGGACAGGGGGGCTCCTACGAGCAGTACTTC
d_gene: TRBD2; v_gene: TRBV3-1; abundance: -; j_gene: TRBJ2-7; CDR3aa: CASGRGTTTTYEQYF; CDR3nt: TGTGCCAGCGGCCGCGGGACTACCACAACCTACGAGCAGTACTTC
d_gene: -; v_gene: TRBV15; abundance: -; j_gene: TRBJ2-5; CDR3aa: CATSKSQDLQETQYF; CDR3nt: TGTGCCACCAGCAAATCACAGGATCTCCAAGAGACCCAGTACTTC
d_gene: -; v_gene: TRBV5-1; abundance: -; j_gene: TRBJ2-1; CDR3aa: CASSLAGRGCPSYNEQFF; CDR3nt: TGCGCCAGCAGCTTGGCAGGGAGGGGGTGCCCCTCCTACAATGAGCAGTTCTTC
d_gene: TRBD2; v_gene: TRBV18; abundance: -; j_gene: TRBJ2-7; CDR3aa: CAGSGRAGGPDEQYF; CDR3nt: TGTGCCGGCTCAGGAAGAGCGGGAGGGCCTGACGAGCAGTACTTC
d_gene: -; v_gene: TRBV20-1; abundance: -; j_gene: TRBJ2-7; CDR3aa: CSAISTGPYYEQYF; CDR3nt: TGCAGTGCTATCTCTACAGGGCCCTACTACGAGCAGTACTTC
d_gene: TRBD1; v_gene: TRBV28; abundance: few; j_gene: TRBJ1-5; CDR3aa: CASSWRTGTEQPQHF; CDR3nt: TGTGCCAGCAGTTGGAGGACAGGGACGGAGCAGCCCCAGCATTTT